Given below is one T cell receptor beta chain in context. The antigen is unknown. Looked up from germline, CDR1 is SGHRS and CDR2 is YFSETQ. The CDR3 sequence is 16 residues long. J was trimmed by 7 bases and V by 4 bases; bases with no gene match: 15. The sample comes from a study of cytomegalovirus exposure and HLA in healthy donors. General study points: It was approximately 150 TCR beta chains that were listed as cytomegalovirus-associated.

13 Jbeta primers and 60 Vbeta primers were used for the PCR. The table came from immunoSEQ multiplex PCR; TCRdb's copy has only in-frame clones and leaves some out. The sample has about 170,000 clones; roughly 77% are singletons. This chain links TRBV5-1 with TRBJ2-5, with 8 bases lining up with TRBD1. The TCR sequence derives from a woman aged 45-65 years in good health and CMV-seropositive. The sample consisted of PBMCs. CDR3: CASSPNPAGQGGTQYF. CDR3 nucleotide sequence: TGCGCCAGCAGCCCCAACCCCGCTGGACAGGGTGGGACCCAGTACTTC. The variable domain in full, with the rest retrieved from reference TRBV5-1 and TRBJ2-5, is KAGVTQTPRYLIKTRGQQVTLSCSPISGHRSVSWYQQTPGQGLQFLFEYFSETQRNKGNFPGRFSGRQFSNSRSEMNVSTLELGDSALYLCASSPNPAGQGGTQYFGPGTRLLVL.